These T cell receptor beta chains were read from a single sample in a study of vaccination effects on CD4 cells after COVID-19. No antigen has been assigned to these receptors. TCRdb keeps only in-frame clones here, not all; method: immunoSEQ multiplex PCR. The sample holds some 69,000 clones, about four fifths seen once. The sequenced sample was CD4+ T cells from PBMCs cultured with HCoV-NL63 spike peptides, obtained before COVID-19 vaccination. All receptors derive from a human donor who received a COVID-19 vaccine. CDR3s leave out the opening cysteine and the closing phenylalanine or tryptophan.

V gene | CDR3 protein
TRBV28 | ASSSPSEKLF
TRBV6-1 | ASSEKYDNYGYT
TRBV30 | AWKRGGREQF
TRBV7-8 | ASSSAFKTTDTQY
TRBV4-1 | ASTPDRAGTGELF
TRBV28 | ASQEQGRQPQH
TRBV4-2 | ASSQERTNYGYT
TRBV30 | AWSLSFGNQPQH
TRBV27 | ASSGGANQPQH
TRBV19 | ASSQTGGFGYGYT
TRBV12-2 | ASRLEGAGGWTGELF
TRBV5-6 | ASSSYRTSIEEKLF
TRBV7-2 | ASTLGRGMNTQY
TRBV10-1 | ASGRFLRDTLNYGYT
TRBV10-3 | AISRTANTEAF
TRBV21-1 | ASSKLLTSSYNSPLH
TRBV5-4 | ASSLAESNSPLH
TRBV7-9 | ASSLRLNNEQF
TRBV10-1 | AVSRTSGGNTGELF
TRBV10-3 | AISPTGYNEQF
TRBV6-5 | ASSYSRVGVSPLH
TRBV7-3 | ASSPTGIQETQY
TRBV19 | ASSWTSGGNEQF
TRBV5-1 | ASSLEIRTTNEKLF
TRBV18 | ASSPGTDNEQF
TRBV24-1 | ATSDSQPGQGLQGYT
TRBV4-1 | ASSQEWAGLAGASPRDTQY
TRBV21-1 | ASSKGLAGGFSTDTQY
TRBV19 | ASSISYSLMNTEAF
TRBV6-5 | ASSSGVQPQH
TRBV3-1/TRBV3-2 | ASSQVLGGGFETQY
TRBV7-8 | ASSLVVQSRELF
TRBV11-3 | ASSRTENTGELF
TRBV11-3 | ASSLDGELF
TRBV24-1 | ATSEQGRDTQY
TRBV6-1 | ASSENRATQY
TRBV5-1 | ASSQAPGTQGTDTQY
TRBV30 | AWSVRNTGELF
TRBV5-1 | ASSLDGGGDTQY
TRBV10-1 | ASSRTSGGEKDTQY